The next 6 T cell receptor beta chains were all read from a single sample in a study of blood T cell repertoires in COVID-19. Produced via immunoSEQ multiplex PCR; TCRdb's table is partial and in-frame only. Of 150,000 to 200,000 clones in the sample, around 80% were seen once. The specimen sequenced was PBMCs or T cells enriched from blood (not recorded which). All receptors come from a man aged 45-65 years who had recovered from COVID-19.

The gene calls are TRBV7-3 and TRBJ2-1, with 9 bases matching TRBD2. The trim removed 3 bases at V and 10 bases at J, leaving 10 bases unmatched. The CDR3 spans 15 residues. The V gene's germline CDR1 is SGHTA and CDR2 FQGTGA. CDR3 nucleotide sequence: TGTGCCAGCAGCTTTGCGAGCGGGGGGCGTGTGGAGCAGTTCTTC. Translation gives CASSFASGGRVEQFF.

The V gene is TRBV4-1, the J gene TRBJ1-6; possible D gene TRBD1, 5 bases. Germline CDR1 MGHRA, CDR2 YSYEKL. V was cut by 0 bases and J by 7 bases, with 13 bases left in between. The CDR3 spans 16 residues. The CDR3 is CASSQDLVYRNSPLHF. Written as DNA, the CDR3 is TGCGCCAGCAGCCAAGATCTGGTTTACAGGAATTCACCCCTCCACTTT.

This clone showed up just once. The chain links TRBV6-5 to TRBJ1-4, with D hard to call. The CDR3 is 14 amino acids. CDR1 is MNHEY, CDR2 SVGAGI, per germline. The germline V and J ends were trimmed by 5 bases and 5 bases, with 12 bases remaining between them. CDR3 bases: TGTGCCAGCAGTCGAGGACTGACGAATGAAAAACTGTTTTTT. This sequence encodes CASSRGLTNEKLFF.

CDR3 sequence: CASSRTGVTGELFF. The CDR3 DNA follows: TGTGCCAGCAGTCGGACAGGGGTCACCGGGGAGCTGTTTTTT. V and J are TRBV6-5 and TRBJ2-2; TRBD1 aligns across 9 bases. The CDR3 extends over 14 amino acids. Unmatched junction bases numbered 2, after V lost 5 bases and J lost 4 bases. Looked up from germline, CDR1 is MNHEY and CDR2 is SVGAGI.

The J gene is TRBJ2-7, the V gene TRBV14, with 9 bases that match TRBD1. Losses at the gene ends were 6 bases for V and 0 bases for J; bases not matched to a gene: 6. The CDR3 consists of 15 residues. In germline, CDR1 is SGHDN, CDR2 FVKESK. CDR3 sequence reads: CASRPGQGNSYEQYF. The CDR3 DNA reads TGTGCCAGCAGACCGGGACAGGGTAACTCCTACGAGCAGTACTTC. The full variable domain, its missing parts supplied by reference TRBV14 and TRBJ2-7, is EAGVTQFPSHSVIEKGQTVTLRCDPISGHDNLYWYRRVMGKEIKFLLHFVKESKQDESGMPNNRFLAERTGGTYSTLKVQPAELEDSGVYFCASRPGQGNSYEQYFGPGTRLTVT.

CDR3 nucleotides: TGTGCCAGCAGCCAAGATAAGGTGTGGAGTCTGGATCAAGAGACCCAGTACTTC. Encoded protein: CASSQDKVWSLDQETQYF. The V gene is TRBV3-1 (or the pseudogene TRBV3-2), the J gene TRBJ2-5; no reliable D call. Germline CDR1 LGHDT, CDR2 YNNKEL (reference sequence). CDR3 length: 18 amino acids. V lost 0 bases to trimming and J lost 2 bases, with 19 bases between them.